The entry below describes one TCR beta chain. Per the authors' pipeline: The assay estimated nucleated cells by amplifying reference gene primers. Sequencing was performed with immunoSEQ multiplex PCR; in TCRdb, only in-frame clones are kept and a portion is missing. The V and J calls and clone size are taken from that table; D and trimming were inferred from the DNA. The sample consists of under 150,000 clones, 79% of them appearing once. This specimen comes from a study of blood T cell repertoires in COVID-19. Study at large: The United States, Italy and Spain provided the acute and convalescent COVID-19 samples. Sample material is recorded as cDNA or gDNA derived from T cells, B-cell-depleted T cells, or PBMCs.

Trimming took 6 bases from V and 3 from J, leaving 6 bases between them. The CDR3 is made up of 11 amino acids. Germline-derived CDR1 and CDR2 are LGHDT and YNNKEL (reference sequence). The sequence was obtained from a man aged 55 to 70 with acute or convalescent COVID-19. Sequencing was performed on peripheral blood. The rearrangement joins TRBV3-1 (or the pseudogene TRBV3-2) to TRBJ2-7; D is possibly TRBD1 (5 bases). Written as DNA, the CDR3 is TGTGCCAGCAGAGACAGCTACGAGCAGTACTTC. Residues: CASRDSYEQYF.